Sequencing of this T cell receptor (beta chain) was carried out in a study of T cells in Graves' hyperthyroidism and ophthalmopathy. RNA transcripts were the template for amplifying TCR beta CDR3 regions. Carried out on the TCR CDR3, a first-round RT-PCR used the HTBI primer set. A single record per CDR3 protein comes from TCRdb applying MiXCR to the multiplex PCR reads. The table has fewer than 550,000 distinct CDR3 sequences, roughly 25% seen once. The germline V and J ends were trimmed by 7 bases and 3 bases, with 10 bases remaining between them. This CDR3 comprises 11 residues. CDR1 and CDR2 from the germline V gene are SQVTM and ANQGSEA. Thyroid ultrasound, orbital computed tomography, clinical symptoms, and serum thyroxine and TRAb underpinned diagnoses. There are many counts of this clonotype.

This sequence originates from a woman younger than 45 with Graves' ophthalmopathy. Specimen: blood. The rearrangement uses TRBV29-1 and TRBJ2-7; D not certain. CDR3 sequence reads: CSAGVSYEQYF. DNA for the CDR3: TGCAGCGCAGGCGTCAGCTACGAGCAGTACTTC.